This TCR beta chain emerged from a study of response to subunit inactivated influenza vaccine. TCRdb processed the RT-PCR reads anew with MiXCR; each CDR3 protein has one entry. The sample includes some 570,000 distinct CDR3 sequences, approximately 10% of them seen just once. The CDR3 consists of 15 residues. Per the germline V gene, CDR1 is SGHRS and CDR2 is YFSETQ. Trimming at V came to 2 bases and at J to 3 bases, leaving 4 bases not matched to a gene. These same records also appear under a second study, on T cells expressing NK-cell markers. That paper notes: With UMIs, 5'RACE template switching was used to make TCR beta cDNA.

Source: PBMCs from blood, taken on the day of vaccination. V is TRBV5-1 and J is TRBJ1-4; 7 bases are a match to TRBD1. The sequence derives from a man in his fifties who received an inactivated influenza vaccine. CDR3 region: CASSFQGVPNEKLFF. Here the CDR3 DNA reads TGCGCCAGCAGCTTCCAGGGGGTGCCTAATGAAAAACTGTTTTTT.